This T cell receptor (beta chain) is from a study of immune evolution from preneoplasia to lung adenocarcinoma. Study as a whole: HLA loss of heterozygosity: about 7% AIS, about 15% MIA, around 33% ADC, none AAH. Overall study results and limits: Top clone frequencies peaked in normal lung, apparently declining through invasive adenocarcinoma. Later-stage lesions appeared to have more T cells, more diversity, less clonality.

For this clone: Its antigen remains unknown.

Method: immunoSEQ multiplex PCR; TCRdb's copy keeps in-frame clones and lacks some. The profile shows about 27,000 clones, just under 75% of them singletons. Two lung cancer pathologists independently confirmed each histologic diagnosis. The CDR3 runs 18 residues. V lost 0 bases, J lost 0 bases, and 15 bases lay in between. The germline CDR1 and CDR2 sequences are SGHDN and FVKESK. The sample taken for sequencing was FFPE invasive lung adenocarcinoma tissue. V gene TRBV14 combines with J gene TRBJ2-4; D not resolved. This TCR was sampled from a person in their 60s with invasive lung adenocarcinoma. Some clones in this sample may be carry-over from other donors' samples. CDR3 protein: CASSQEAHRDLAKNIQYF. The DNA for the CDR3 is TGTGCCAGCAGCCAAGAAGCCCACAGAGACTTAGCCAAAAACATTCAGTACTTC.